Listed below are T cell receptor beta chains from one sample, sequenced in a study of blood T cell repertoires in COVID-19. Assay: immunoSEQ multiplex PCR; the TCRdb copy retains only in-frame clones and omits some. The repertoire holds about 250,000 clones, with 80% to 90% as singletons. Sequencing was done on a sample of PBMCs or T cells enriched from blood (not recorded which). Source of these receptors: a man aged 35-49 years who had recovered from COVID-19. CDR3s include the opening cysteine and the closing phenylalanine or tryptophan.

j_call v_call cdr3_aa
TRBJ2-4 TRBV19 CASKGIDVAKNIQYF
TRBJ1-4 TRBV5-8 CASSYLTGHGEKLFF
TRBJ2-7 TRBV27 CASSFSGTGVLYEQYF
TRBJ1-5 TRBV5-5 CASSLEGQGSQPQHF
TRBJ1-5 TRBV7-2 CASSLGGSGQPQHF
TRBJ1-1 TRBV29-1 CSDVSQTFF
TRBJ2-1 TRBV7-2 CASSRGASGSNEQFF
TRBJ2-1 TRBV7-9 CATQLGAEYNEQFF
TRBJ2-7 TRBV19 CASSNRGPYEQYF
TRBJ2-1 TRBV7-3 CASSVDQGPNEQFF
TRBJ2-5 TRBV10-3 CAISDRGQGAQETQYF
TRBJ1-6 TRBV5-5 CASSSGGTANIPLHF
TRBJ1-4 TRBV11-2 CASSLDRQTNEKLFF
TRBJ1-3 TRBV13 CASIQRGTVDTIYF
TRBJ2-1 TRBV3-1/TRBV3-2 CASSQGRRDRSYNEQFF
TRBJ2-3 TRBV7-2 CASSSGLAGGPATDTQYF
TRBJ2-2 TRBV7-8 CASSLLYLLRPTQDRVTGELFF
TRBJ1-1 TRBV4-2 CASSQDGPWATSNTEAFF
TRBJ1-1 TRBV4-1 CASSRWGQGVDTEAFF
TRBJ2-7 TRBV29-1 CSVGQGRYEQYF
TRBJ2-1 TRBV3-1/TRBV3-2 CASSQDLGLAGAEQFF
TRBJ1-1 TRBV19 CASSIVGGEAFF
TRBJ1-2 TRBV7-8 CASSARVDRPSDYGYTF
TRBJ2-1 TRBV18 CASQPLSGGNNEQFF
TRBJ1-5 TRBV30 CAWASSGTVYQPQHF
TRBJ2-1 TRBV5-5 CASKTGLSNEQFF
TRBJ2-7 TRBV25-1 CASSDRAYEQYF
TRBJ2-2 TRBV6-6 CASRISGELFF
TRBJ2-7 TRBV3-1/TRBV3-2 CASSLLRGEQYF
TRBJ2-5 TRBV19 CASSIRGLAGGQETQYF
TRBJ2-7 TRBV5-6 CASAGVPSGEQYF
TRBJ2-2 TRBV4-1 CASSQDWQNTGELFF
TRBJ2-7 TRBV10-3 CAISESPGLATGQYF
TRBJ1-6 TRBV5-6 CASSSRDRTPDSPLHF
TRBJ2-5 TRBV3-1/TRBV3-2 CASTLASGRASGETQYF
TRBJ2-1 TRBV6-1 CASSEETSGRAPYNEQFF
TRBJ2-2 TRBV13 CASTLSTGYTGELFF
TRBJ2-1 TRBV7-9 CASSLGGDREQFF
TRBJ1-1 TRBV18 CASSPRDTEAFF
TRBJ2-5 TRBV30 CAWSVRTSWETQYF
TRBJ1-5 TRBV28 CASSLPPGRNQPQHF
TRBJ2-5 TRBV3-1/TRBV3-2 CASSPKGLAKGETQYF